This entry is about one T cell receptor (beta chain). The antigen is undetermined. This CDR3 contains 17 residues. The germline gives CDR1 MNHEY, CDR2 SMNVEV (reference sequence). TCRdb derives one entry per CDR3 protein from the 5' RACE reads, leaving out DNA. This sample's table reports 350,000 to 450,000 distinct CDR3 sequences. These data belong to a study of T cells expressing NK-cell markers. Overall study results and limits: Dominant NKG2C+ clonotype frequencies of roughly 1.0-7.5% of CD8+ T cells were measured in over 5 donors.

The clonotype originates from a man aged 18 to 69 in good health. The sequenced material came from blood T cells: a sorted CD56 or NKG2C T cell subset, CD4+ or CD8+ T cells, or bulk PBMC T cells (not recorded which). The chain employs TRBV27 and TRBJ2-2; as DNA is missing, the TRBD1 call by TCRdb cannot be tested. CDR3 in amino acids: CASSLSRTSGSHGELFF.